This is a list of T cell receptor beta chains from one sample in a study of Tregs in tolerant kidney transplant recipients. Clones were sequenced by immunoSEQ multiplex PCR, and TCRdb holds only the in-frame ones, with some missing. The table shows under 85,000 clones, with roughly 91% occurring only once. The sequencing used CD4+ T cells from blood, collected before the transplant. The receptors derive from a human donor who received a combined kidney and bone marrow transplant. Both conserved end residues are part of each CDR3. Fields, in order: D gene, clone size, V gene, J gene, CDR3 protein, CDR3 DNA. A D gene is named only where the DNA matches it firmly. Only part of the rows carry a size: once, few, many, or a class if the clone is expanded.

TRBD2	-	TRBV9	TRBJ2-2	CASSGLAGGELFF	TGTGCCAGCAGCGGACTAGCGGGCGGGGAGCTGTTTTTT
TRBD2	-	TRBV7-9	TRBJ2-7	CASSLRPSGTYEQYF	TGTGCCAGCAGCTTAAGGCCTAGCGGAACCTACGAGCAGTACTTC
TRBD1	-	TRBV7-9	TRBJ1-2	CASSLAGQGAERNGYTF	TGTGCCAGCAGCTTAGCGGGACAGGGGGCAGAAAGAAATGGCTACACCTTC
TRBD1	-	TRBV28	TRBJ1-5	CASTHQGGPAYSNQPQHF	TGTGCCAGCACCCACCAGGGGGGACCCGCTTATAGCAATCAGCCCCAGCATTTT
-	-	TRBV2	TRBJ1-1	CASSRAGNEAFF	TGTGCCAGCAGTAGGGCAGGGAATGAAGCTTTCTTT
TRBD1	-	TRBV28	TRBJ1-2	CASSFGGQGSNYGYTF	TGTGCCAGCAGTTTCGGAGGACAGGGATCTAACTATGGCTACACCTTC
-	-	TRBV6-4	TRBJ2-1	CASSDSSGSSYNEQFF	TGTGCCAGCAGTGACTCTTCCGGGAGCTCCTACAATGAGCAGTTCTTC
TRBD1	-	TRBV5-1	TRBJ2-7	CASSEGQGSYEQYF	TGCGCCAGCAGCGAGGGACAGGGGTCCTACGAGCAGTACTTC
-	-	TRBV1	TRBJ2-7	CTSSHGTGIPYEQYF	TGCACCAGCAGCCACGGGACAGGGATTCCCTACGAGCAGTACTTC
-	-	TRBV4-1	TRBJ1-2	CASSQDSGLYGYTF	TGCGCCAGCAGCCAAGATTCAGGCCTCTATGGCTACACCTTC
TRBD1	-	TRBV19	TRBJ1-5	CASSILIDRDYQPQHF	TGTGCCAGTAGTATCCTAATAGACAGGGATTATCAGCCCCAGCATTTT
TRBD1	-	TRBV5-4	TRBJ2-1	CASSGTGYRNEQFF	TGTGCCAGCAGCGGGACAGGGTATAGAAATGAGCAGTTCTTC
-	-	TRBV5-6	TRBJ2-3	CASSEPQGSTDTQYF	TGTGCCAGCAGCGAGCCTCAGGGGAGCACAGATACGCAGTATTTT
TRBD1	once	TRBV6-1	TRBJ1-2	CASRPRPGQWGYTF	TGTGCCAGCAGGCCTAGACCGGGACAGTGGGGCTACACCTTC
TRBD1	-	TRBV7-2	TRBJ2-7	CASTPTGGVSYEQYF	TGTGCCAGCACCCCGACAGGGGGCGTCTCCTACGAGCAGTACTTC
-	-	TRBV11-3	TRBJ1-3	CASSSEANTIYF	TGTGCCAGCAGCTCGGAGGCAAACACCATATATTTT
TRBD2	once	TRBV2	TRBJ2-1	CASHQREANEQFF	TGTGCCAGTCACCAGCGGGAGGCGAATGAGCAGTTCTTC
TRBD1	once	TRBV19	TRBJ2-6	CASSRRTGSGANVLTF	TGTGCCAGTAGTCGAAGGACAGGGAGTGGGGCCAACGTCCTGACTTTC
-	-	TRBV28	TRBJ2-7	CASSRTSYEQYF	TGTGCCAGCAGCCGGACTTCCTACGAGCAGTACTTC
-	-	TRBV5-1	TRBJ2-7	CASSLKLETIAYEQYF	TGCGCCAGCAGCTTGAAACTGGAGACTATCGCGTACGAGCAGTACTTC
-	few	TRBV30	TRBJ1-4	CAWSVGRAEEKLFF	TGTGCCTGGAGTGTGGGCAGGGCTGAAGAAAAACTGTTTTTT
TRBD1	-	TRBV18	TRBJ1-2	CASSPNQGAANYGYTF	TGTGCCAGCTCACCGAACCAGGGGGCCGCTAACTATGGCTACACCTTC
TRBD1	-	TRBV9	TRBJ2-3	CASSPGTGGYSGLAKSTDTQYF	TGTGCCAGCAGCCCCGGGACAGGGGGCTATAGCGGACTAGCGAAGAGCACAGATACGCAGTATTTT
-	-	TRBV18	TRBJ1-1	CASSTSLEASTEAFF	TGTGCCAGCTCAACCTCTTTGGAAGCGAGCACTGAAGCTTTCTTT
-	-	TRBV21-1	TRBJ2-7	CASPPPGQGRHEQYF	TGTGCCAGCCCCCCCCCGGGTCAGGGGAGACACGAGCAGTACTTC
-	-	TRBV6-1	TRBJ2-7	CASSEGQVGSHEQYF	TGTGCCAGCAGTGAAGGACAGGTCGGATCCCACGAGCAGTACTTC
-	-	TRBV11-2	TRBJ1-4	CASSLHRQSEKLFF	TGTGCCAGCAGCTTGCATCGACAGTCGGAAAAACTGTTTTTT
-	-	TRBV7-8	TRBJ2-6	CASSPSGSGANVLTF	TGTGCCAGCAGCCCTTCAGGCTCTGGGGCCAACGTCCTGACTTTC
TRBD2	few	TRBV9	TRBJ2-7	CASSVASGRLYEQYF	TGTGCCAGCAGCGTAGCTAGCGGGAGATTGTACGAGCAGTACTTC
TRBD1	-	TRBV7-9	TRBJ1-2	CASTPGGNYGYTF	TGTGCCAGCACCCCAGGGGGGAACTATGGCTACACCTTC
-	-	TRBV2	TRBJ1-2	CASMRVRDGYTF	TGTGCCAGCATGAGGGTTCGGGATGGCTACACCTTC
TRBD1	-	TRBV30	TRBJ1-1	CAWRIRQGEFLNTEAFF	TGTGCCTGGAGGATCAGACAGGGGGAATTCTTGAACACTGAAGCTTTCTTT
TRBD2	-	TRBV5-1	TRBJ2-1	CASSWVGLAGVYNEQFF	TGCGCCAGCAGCTGGGTGGGACTAGCGGGGGTCTACAATGAGCAGTTCTTC
TRBD1	-	TRBV18	TRBJ2-7	CASSPLDRVEQYF	TGTGCCAGCTCACCACTGGACAGGGTCGAGCAGTACTTC
TRBD2	once	TRBV18	TRBJ2-3	CASSLGGLAGARDTQYF	TGTGCCAGCTCGCTTGGCGGGCTAGCGGGAGCCCGGGATACGCAGTATTTT
TRBD1	-	TRBV7-9	TRBJ2-7	CASSAGQGVHEQYF	TGTGCCAGCAGCGCTGGACAGGGGGTTCACGAGCAGTACTTC
TRBD2	-	TRBV7-7	TRBJ2-2	CASSLAGAGELFF	TGTGCTAGCAGCTTAGCGGGAGCCGGGGAGCTGTTTTTT
TRBD2	-	TRBV5-1	TRBJ2-7	CASSLEVSGRKSSYEQYF	TGCGCCAGCAGCTTGGAGGTTAGCGGGAGGAAAAGCTCCTACGAGCAGTACTTC
-	-	TRBV5-1	TRBJ2-5	CASSRDSPGETQYF	TGCGCCAGCAGCCGGGACTCCCCTGGCGAGACCCAGTACTTC
-	once	TRBV7-9	TRBJ1-1	CASSHRTALNTEAFF	TGTGCCAGCAGCCATAGGACAGCACTGAACACTGAAGCTTTCTTT
-	few	TRBV19	TRBJ1-2	CASSPPGIYGYTF	TGTGCCAGTAGTCCCCCGGGGATCTATGGCTACACCTTC
TRBD2	once	TRBV28	TRBJ2-7	CASRGRSWVAGSEQYF	TGTGCCAGCAGGGGCAGGTCGTGGGTAGCGGGTAGCGAGCAGTACTTC
-	-	TRBV6-5	TRBJ2-1	CASSWQDEQFF	TGTGCCAGCAGTTGGCAGGATGAGCAGTTCTTC
-	-	TRBV15	TRBJ2-1	CATSNRQNNEQFF	TGTGCCACCAGCAACCGACAGAACAATGAGCAGTTCTTC
-	-	TRBV9	TRBJ1-3	CASSVGLSGNTIYF	TGTGCCAGCAGCGTAGGGCTCTCTGGAAACACCATATATTTT
TRBD1	-	TRBV7-2	TRBJ2-7	CASSLAPGQGVAQYF	TGTGCCAGCAGCTTAGCGCCGGGACAGGGGGTGGCGCAGTACTTC
-	-	TRBV4-3	TRBJ2-2	CASSRNGGKFTGELFF	TGCGCCAGCAGCCGGAATGGGGGGAAATTCACCGGGGAGCTGTTTTTT
-	few	TRBV7-9	TRBJ1-2	CASSFGLSEGYGYTF	TGTGCCAGCAGCTTTGGACTCTCCGAGGGCTATGGCTACACCTTC
-	-	TRBV5-8	TRBJ2-7	CASSLRLAVEQYF	TGTGCCAGCAGCTTGCGCCTAGCCGTAGAGCAGTACTTC
TRBD1	-	TRBV28	TRBJ1-2	CASTVPQGDYGYTF	TGTGCCAGCACCGTACCTCAGGGGGACTATGGCTACACCTTC
-	-	TRBV14	TRBJ1-2	CASSQDMTPSHGYTF	TGTGCCAGCAGCCAAGATATGACACCCAGCCATGGCTACACCTTC
-	-	TRBV5-1	TRBJ2-7	CASSTGHGEQYF	TGCGCCAGCAGCACGGGACATGGGGAGCAGTACTTC